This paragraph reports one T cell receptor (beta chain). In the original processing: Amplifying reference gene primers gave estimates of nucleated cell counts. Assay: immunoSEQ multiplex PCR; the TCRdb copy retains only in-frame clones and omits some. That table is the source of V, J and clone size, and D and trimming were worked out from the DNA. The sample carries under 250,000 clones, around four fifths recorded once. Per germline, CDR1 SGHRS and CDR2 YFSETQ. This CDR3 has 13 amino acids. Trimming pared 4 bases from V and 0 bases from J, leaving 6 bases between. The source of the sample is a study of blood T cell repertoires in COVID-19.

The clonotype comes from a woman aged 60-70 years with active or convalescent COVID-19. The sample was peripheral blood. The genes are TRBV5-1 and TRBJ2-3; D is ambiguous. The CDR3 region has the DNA TGCGCCAGCAGCCCCCCTAGCACAGATACGCAGTATTTT. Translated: CASSPPSTDTQYF.